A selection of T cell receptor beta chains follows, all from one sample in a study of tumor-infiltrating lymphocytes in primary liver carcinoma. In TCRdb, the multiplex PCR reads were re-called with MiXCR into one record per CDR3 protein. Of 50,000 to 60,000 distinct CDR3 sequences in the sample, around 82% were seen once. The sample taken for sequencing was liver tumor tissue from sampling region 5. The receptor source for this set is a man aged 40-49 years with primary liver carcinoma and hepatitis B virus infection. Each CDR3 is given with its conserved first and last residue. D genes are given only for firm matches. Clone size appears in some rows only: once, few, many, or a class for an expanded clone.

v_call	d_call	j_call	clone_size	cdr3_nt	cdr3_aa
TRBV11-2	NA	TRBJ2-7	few	TGTGCCAGCAGTCTGCCGGGTGAAACTCAGCGGACTTACTTC	CASSLPGETQRTYF
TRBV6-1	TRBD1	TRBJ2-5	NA	TGTGCCTGCAGGGGGACAGTTCCCGAGACCCAGTACTTC	CACRGTVPETQYF
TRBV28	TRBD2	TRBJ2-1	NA	TGTTCCAGCAGTTTGTCCGACAGACTAGCGGGCGGGTTGCAGTTCTTC	CSSSLSDRLAGGLQFF
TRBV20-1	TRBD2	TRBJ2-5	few	TGCAGTGCTAGAGATTGGTTAGCGGGACAAGAGACCCAGTACTTC	CSARDWLAGQETQYF
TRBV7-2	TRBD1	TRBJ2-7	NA	TGTGCCAGCAGCCCGAGGGGGACAGGGTCCTACGAGCACTACTTC	CASSPRGTGSYEHYF
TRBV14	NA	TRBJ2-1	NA	TGTGCCAGCAGTGCAGTAGCGGAATGGGTAAACATTGAGCAGTTCTTC	CASSAVAEWVNIEQFF
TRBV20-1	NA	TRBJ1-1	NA	TGCAGTGCTCATGACACGAACACTGAAGCTTTCTTT	CSAHDTNTEAFF
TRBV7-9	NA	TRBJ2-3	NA	TGTGCCAGCAGCTCCTGGATTAGCGTGAGCCCGGATACGCAGTATTTT	CASSSWISVSPDTQYF
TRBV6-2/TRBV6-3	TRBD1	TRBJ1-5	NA	TGTGCCGGCAATCCCCACAGGGGTCTGTGGTATCAGCCCCAGCATTTT	CAGNPHRGLWYQPQHF
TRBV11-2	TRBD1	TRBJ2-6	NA	TGTGCCAGCCGCATGGGGGGAGACAGGGGAATTTCTCTCTCTGGGACCAACGTCCTGACTTTC	CASRMGGDRGISLSGTNVLTF
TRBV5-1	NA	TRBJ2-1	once	TGCACCAGCAGCGAACCGGGGTCGGGCAATGAGCAGTCCTTC	CTSSEPGSGNEQSF
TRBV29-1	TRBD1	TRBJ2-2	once	TGCAGTGTTTCGGGACAGGGGTTCGCCGGGGAGCTGTTTTTT	CSVSGQGFAGELFF
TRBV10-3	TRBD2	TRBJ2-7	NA	TGTGCCATCAGCTACGGGACTAGCGATTCCTACGGGCAGTACTTC	CAISYGTSDSYGQYF
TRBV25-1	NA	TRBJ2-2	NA	TGTGCCTGTGGGAGAAGAGCCGGGGAGCTGTTTTTT	CACGRRAGELFF
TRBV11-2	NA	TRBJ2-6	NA	TGCGCGACCCAGCGGCCGCGCTCTGGGGCCAACATCCTGACTTTC	CATQRPRSGANILTF
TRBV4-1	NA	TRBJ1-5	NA	TGCGCCAGCAGCCAAGTCACAAGGGGGGATACGCAGCATTTT	CASSQVTRGDTQHF
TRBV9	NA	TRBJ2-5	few	TGTGCCAGCAGCCTCGACGTTCGGGGGACGGCCCAGCACTTC	CASSLDVRGTAQHF
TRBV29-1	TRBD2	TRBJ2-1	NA	TGCTGCGGGACTAGCTGGAAGTTCTATGAGCAGTTCTTC	CCGTSWKFYEQFF
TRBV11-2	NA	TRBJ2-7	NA	TGTGCCAGCAGCCCTCTTGCCAGGACCTTCAGCTACGAGCAGTACTTC	CASSPLARTFSYEQYF
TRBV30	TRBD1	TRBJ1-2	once	TGTGCCTGCCCCCGCTGGACAGGCTCGGTGGACCGCTACACCTTC	CACPRWTGSVDRYTF
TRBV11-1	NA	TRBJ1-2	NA	TGTGCCAGCAGCCGAACCTGGACAGTAAAAGCTAACTATGGCTACACTTTC	CASSRTWTVKANYGYTF
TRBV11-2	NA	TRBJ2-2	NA	TGCGCCAGCAGCTTAGCATTAGGAGGGGCGAACACCGGGAAGCTGTTTTTT	CASSLALGGANTGKLFF
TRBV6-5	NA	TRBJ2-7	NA	TGTGCCAGCTGTTACGGAGGCAGGGGACATACCTACGAGCAGTACTTT	CASCYGGRGHTYEQYF
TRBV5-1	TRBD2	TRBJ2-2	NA	TGCGACAGCAGCGGGGGACTTCTCCCCACCCCAGGGGAGCTGTTTTTT	CDSSGGLLPTPGELFF
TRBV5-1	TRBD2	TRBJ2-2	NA	TGCGCCAGCAGCTTCGGAACTAGCGGGAGGAACGCCGGGGAGCTGTTTTTT	CASSFGTSGRNAGELFF
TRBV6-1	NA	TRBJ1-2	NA	TGTGGCAGCAGTGAAGTTCCAGACTATGGTTACACCTTC	CGSSEVPDYGYTF
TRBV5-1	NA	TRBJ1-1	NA	TGCGCCAGCAGGGCTTTGGCAGGGAGCAACACTGAAGCTTTCTTT	CASRALAGSNTEAFF
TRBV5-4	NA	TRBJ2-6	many	TGTGCCAGCAGCTTGGGACCGCTCTCCTCCTCTGGGGCCAACGTCCTGACTTTC	CASSLGPLSSSGANVLTF
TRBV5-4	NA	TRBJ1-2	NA	TGCGCCAGCTGCTTGGGGCAGAGAAACTATGGCTACACCTTC	CASCLGQRNYGYTF
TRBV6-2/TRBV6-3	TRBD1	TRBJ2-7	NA	TGTGTCAGCGGAGGGACAGGGGCCTACGAGCATTACTTC	CVSGGTGAYEHYF
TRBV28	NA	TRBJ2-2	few	TGTACCGCCAGGAGGGACCTTAACACCGGGGAGCTGTTTTTT	CTARRDLNTGELFF
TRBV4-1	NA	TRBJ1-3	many	TGCGCCAGCAGCCAACTAAGGACAGCAGGTTCTGGAAACACCATATATTTT	CASSQLRTAGSGNTIYF
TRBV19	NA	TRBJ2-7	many	TGTGCCAGTAGTATTATAGTTGGAGACTACGAGCAGTACTTC	CASSIIVGDYEQYF
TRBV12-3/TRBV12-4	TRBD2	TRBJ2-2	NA	TGTGCCTGCAGTGGCCGCGTAGCGGGATATACCGGGGAGCTGATTTTT	CACSGRVAGYTGELIF
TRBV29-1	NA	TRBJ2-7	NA	TGCAGCTCCATGACATCTGGGACTGGCGCTCCCTACGAGCAGTACTTC	CSSMTSGTGAPYEQYF
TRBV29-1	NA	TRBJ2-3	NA	TGCAGCGTCCGAACCACCTTTAGGTGGGATGAAACAGGTACGCAGTATTTT	CSVRTTFRWDETGTQYF
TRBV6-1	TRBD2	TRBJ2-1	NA	TGTGCCAGCAGTGGGGGGACTAGCGGGTTCAATGGGCTGTTCTTC	CASSGGTSGFNGLFF
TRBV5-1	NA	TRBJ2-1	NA	TGCGCCAGCAGCTTGGGGAGAGGGTCCCACAATGAGCAGTTCTTC	CASSLGRGSHNEQFF
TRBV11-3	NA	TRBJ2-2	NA	TGTGCCGCCAACTTATGGTCCGGGGAGCTGTTTTTT	CAANLWSGELFF
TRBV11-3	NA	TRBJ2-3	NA	TGTGCCAGCGGCTTAGATCTGGGGGTGGCTCAGCCACAGTATTTT	CASGLDLGVAQPQYF
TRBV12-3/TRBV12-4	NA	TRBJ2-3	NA	TGTGCCAGCAGTTCACTTTGGGGGGATACGCAGTATTTT	CASSSLWGDTQYF
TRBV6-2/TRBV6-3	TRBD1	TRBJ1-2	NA	TGTGCCAATAGTCCAGGGGGGCTCAGTGGCTACACCTTC	CANSPGGLSGYTF
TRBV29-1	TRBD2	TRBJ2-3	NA	TGCAGCGCTGAGCGTAGCGGGAGTGCAAATACGCAGTATTTT	CSAERSGSANTQYF
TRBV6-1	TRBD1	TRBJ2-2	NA	TGTACCAGCATACAGGGGAACGGGGAGCTGTTTTTT	CTSIQGNGELFF
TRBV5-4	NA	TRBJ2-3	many	TGTGCCAGCAGCTTGGGGGGCCCGAACAGGGATACGCAGTATTTT	CASSLGGPNRDTQYF